The 6 T cell receptor beta chains reported below all come from one sample, sequenced in a study of blood T cell repertoires in COVID-19. TCRdb's copy holds only in-frame clones and misses some; the assay was immunoSEQ multiplex PCR. This sample has over 300,000 clones, with approximately 85% found just once. The material sequenced was PBMCs or T cells enriched from blood (not recorded which). Source of these receptors: a man aged 30-40 years who had recovered from COVID-19.

The V call is TRBV29-1, the J call TRBJ2-7, with 8 positions matching TRBD2. The length of the CDR3 is 15 residues. Germline V gene lookup returns CDR1 SQVTM and CDR2 ANQGSEA. The trim removed 6 bases at V and 0 bases at J, leaving 10 bases unmatched. In DNA, the CDR3 is TGCAGCGTCCGAGCGGGGGCCCTCAGCTCCTACGAGCAGTACTTC. It codes for CSVRAGALSSYEQYF.

V usage is TRBV4-1 and J usage is TRBJ1-2, with TRBD1 matching over 8 bases. Losses at the gene ends were 1 base for V and 3 bases for J; bases not matched to a gene: 7. This CDR3 spans 16 amino acids. CDR1 and CDR2 (germline): MGHRA, YSYEKL. The CDR3 reads CASSQASQGADYGYTF. In DNA, the CDR3 is TGCGCCAGCAGCCAAGCGAGTCAGGGGGCGGACTATGGCTACACCTTC.

The chain couples TRBV27 to TRBJ1-1; 8 bases match TRBD1. The V segment lost 7 bases and the J segment 5 bases; nucleotides outside the gene matches: 9. The CDR3 length is 14 residues. Per the germline V gene, CDR1 is MNHEY and CDR2 is SMNVEV (reference sequence). The CDR3 protein is CASTPRTGKTEAFF. The CDR3 DNA reads TGTGCCAGCACCCCCAGGACAGGGAAAACTGAAGCTTTCTTT.

In this sample, this clone turned up once. The same CDR3 also results from other DNA sequences found in this sample. The chain carries TRBV7-2 and TRBJ2-3, with TRBD2 matching 8 bases. V lost 2 bases and J lost 3; bases outside the gene matches: 1. This CDR3 region has 14 residues. Germline CDR1 is SGHTA and CDR2 is FQGNSA. CDR3 protein: CASSLRGGTDTQYF. The CDR3 nucleotides are TGTGCCAGCAGCTTACGGGGGGGGACAGATACGCAGTATTTT.

The chain joins TRBV2 to TRBJ2-1, with a tentative D call TRBD2 (6 bases). The length of the CDR3 is 13 residues. Trimming pared 8 bases from V and 3 bases from J, leaving 11 bases between. The germline gives CDR1 SNHLY, CDR2 FYNNEI. The CDR3 DNA reads TGTGCCAGCGGAGGGACCAGCTACAATGAGCAGTTCTTC. It codes for CASGGTSYNEQFF.

This clone was observed a few times. In nucleotides, the CDR3 is TGCAGCGGTGGACATGTTGGCGGGGAGCTGTTTTTT. Protein sequence: CSGGHVGGELFF. The V call is TRBV29-1, the J call TRBJ2-2; D perhaps matches TRBD1 (5 bases). The CDR3 loop spans 12 amino acids. CDR1 is SQVTM and CDR2 is ANQGSEA in the germline V gene. Trimming pared 7 bases from V and 7 bases from J, leaving 13 bases between.